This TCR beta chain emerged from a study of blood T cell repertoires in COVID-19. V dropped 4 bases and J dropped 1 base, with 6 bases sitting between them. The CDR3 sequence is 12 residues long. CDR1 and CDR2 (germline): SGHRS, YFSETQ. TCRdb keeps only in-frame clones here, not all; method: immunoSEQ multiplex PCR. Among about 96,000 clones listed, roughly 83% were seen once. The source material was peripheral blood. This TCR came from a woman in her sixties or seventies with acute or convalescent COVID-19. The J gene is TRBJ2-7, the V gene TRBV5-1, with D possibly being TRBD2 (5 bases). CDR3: CASSPGSYEQYF. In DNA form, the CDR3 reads TGCGCCAGCAGCCCGGGGTCCTACGAGCAGTACTTC.